The rows below give T cell receptor beta chains drawn from one sample of a study of vaccination effects on CD4 cells after COVID-19. TCRdb's copy holds only in-frame clones and misses some; the assay was immunoSEQ multiplex PCR. The sample holds roughly 67,000 clones, 78% seen once. Their antigen targets remain unknown. Specimen: CD4+ T cells from PBMCs cultured with SARS-CoV-2 spike peptides, collected before COVID-19 vaccination. Receptors were obtained from a human donor who received a COVID-19 vaccine. The CDR3 runs from the conserved cysteine through the conserved F or W. The D gene is left open where the match is weak. Only part of the rows carry a size: once, few, many, or a class if the clone is expanded.

v_call	d_call	j_call	clone_size	cdr3_nt	cdr3_aa
TRBV3-1/TRBV3-2	TRBD2	TRBJ2-1	.	TGTGCCAGCAGCCATTTCGAAGAGGGACTAGCGGGAGTCAATGAGCAGTTCTTC	CASSHFEEGLAGVNEQFF
TRBV6-5	TRBD1	TRBJ2-1	.	TGTGCCAGCAGTTACGACTGGACAGGGGCCTACAATGAGCAGTTCTTC	CASSYDWTGAYNEQFF
TRBV7-2	.	TRBJ1-5	.	TGTGCCAGCAGCTCCCATAGCAATCAGCCCCAGCATTTT	CASSSHSNQPQHF
TRBV2	.	TRBJ1-1	.	TGTGCCAGCAGTGAATTTCTCGAGGCAGCTTTCTTT	CASSEFLEAAFF
TRBV10-3	.	TRBJ2-3	.	TGTGCCATCAGACAGGGTCCTAGCACAGATACGCAGTATTTT	CAIRQGPSTDTQYF
TRBV5-4	TRBD1	TRBJ2-5	.	TGTGCCAGCAGCCACGGACAGGGTGAAGAGACCCAGTACTTC	CASSHGQGEETQYF
TRBV10-1	TRBD1	TRBJ1-5	few	TGCGCCAGCAGTGGGCCAGTAGGACAGGGATCAGGAGGTCAGCCCCAGCATTTT	CASSGPVGQGSGGQPQHF
TRBV5-4	TRBD1	TRBJ2-4	.	TGTGCCAGCAGCCCGGGACAGGGGGGAAACATTCAGTACTTC	CASSPGQGGNIQYF
TRBV7-2	TRBD2	TRBJ2-4	.	TGTGCCAGCAGCTTAGAATGGGGCGGGGGGGCACTAGCCAAAAACATTCAGTACTTC	CASSLEWGGGALAKNIQYF
TRBV5-4	.	TRBJ2-5	.	TGTGCCAGCAGCACAGGATCCGAACTAGCCGCTGAGACCCAGTACTTC	CASSTGSELAAETQYF
TRBV5-1	TRBD1	TRBJ1-1	.	TGCGCCAGCAGCTACGACGGACAGGAGTCTGAAGCTTTCTTT	CASSYDGQESEAFF
TRBV6-5	.	TRBJ1-2	.	TGTGCCAGCAGACCCGCGGACGGGTTCGATGGCTACACCTTC	CASRPADGFDGYTF
TRBV6-2/TRBV6-3	TRBD2	TRBJ2-5	.	TGTGCCAGCAGGCCTCGGGAGGCCCTTTGGACCCAGTACTTC	CASRPREALWTQYF
TRBV15	.	TRBJ1-2	.	TGTGCCACCAGCCTCCCGTCGGGGACAAACTATGGCTACACCTTC	CATSLPSGTNYGYTF
TRBV5-1	TRBD2	TRBJ2-3	.	TGCGCCAGCAGCTCTGGGACTAGCGGGGGGGGGACAGATACGCAGTATTTT	CASSSGTSGGGTDTQYF
TRBV19	TRBD1	TRBJ2-1	.	TGTGCCAGTAAAACGACCGGGACAGGCTACAATGAGCAGTTCTTC	CASKTTGTGYNEQFF
TRBV3-1/TRBV3-2	.	TRBJ2-2	few	TGTGCCAGCAGCCAGACGGGCGCGGGGCTGTTTTTT	CASSQTGAGLFF
TRBV6-1	TRBD1	TRBJ1-2	.	TGTGCCAGCAGTGAGGCACAGGGGCACTATGGCTACACCTTC	CASSEAQGHYGYTF
TRBV9	TRBD1	TRBJ1-5	.	TGTGCCAGCAGCGTAGCACAGGGGGGACCCAATCAGCCCCAGCATTTT	CASSVAQGGPNQPQHF
TRBV25-1	.	TRBJ1-2	.	TGTGCCAGCAGTGATGGGGAGGCTCTTAGACCTGGCTACACCTTC	CASSDGEALRPGYTF
TRBV10-1	.	TRBJ1-1	few	TGCGCCAGCAGTGAGTCCGGCCGCATGAACACTGAAGCTTTCTTT	CASSESGRMNTEAFF
TRBV5-6	.	TRBJ2-5	.	TGTGCCAGCAGCATACAACAGGGAGGGGAGACCCAGTACTTC	CASSIQQGGETQYF
TRBV7-2	.	TRBJ2-1	.	TGTGCCAGCAGGGGCGGGAACAATGAGCAGTTCTTC	CASRGGNNEQFF